The 18 T cell receptor beta chains given below trace back to one sample, sequenced in a study of shared clonotypes between healthy human individuals. TCRdb's table, derived via immunoSEQ multiplex PCR, lists solely in-frame clones and lacks some. The sample has under 2,500,000 clones, around 95% seen once. What was sequenced was naive CD4+ T cells sorted from blood. Subset denoted: CD45RA+ positively selected. These TCRs come from a young man in good health.

The V and J genes are TRBV27 and TRBJ2-1; possibly TRBD1 for D (6 bases). The germline gives CDR1 MNHEY, CDR2 SMNVEV (reference sequence). V was clipped by 4 bases and J by 4 bases, with 8 bases between them. This CDR3 has 13 residues. Here the CDR3 reads CASSSDRYNEQFF. The CDR3, as DNA: TGTGCCAGCAGTTCGGACAGATACAATGAGCAGTTCTTC.

The chain combines TRBV19 with TRBJ1-2; 7 positions match TRBD1. Germline V gene data show CDR1 as LNHDA and CDR2 as SQIVND (reference sequence). The CDR3 has 13 residues. V dropped 9 bases and J dropped 8; count of bases not matched to a gene: 12. In DNA form, the CDR3 reads TGTGCCAGCTTGGGACAGAACTATGGCGGCTACACCTTC. It is translated as CASLGQNYGGYTF. Complete variable domain (other parts from reference TRBV19 and TRBJ1-2): DGGITQSPKYLFRKEGQNVTLSCEQNLNHDAMYWYRQDPGQGLRLIYYSQIVNDFQKGDIAEGYSVSREKKESFPLTVTSAQKNPTAFYLCASLGQNYGGYTFGSGTRLTVV.

The chain couples TRBV5-6 to TRBJ2-7; TRBD1 matches 9 bases. The germline CDR1 and CDR2 sequences are SGHDT and YYEEEE. V trimming: 3 bases; J trimming: 6 bases; junction bases outside the gene matches: 10. The CDR3 is made up of 15 amino acids. For the CDR3, the DNA is TGTGCCAGCAGCTGGGGGGACAGGGTTATTGTCGAGCAGTACTTC. As protein: CASSWGDRVIVEQYF.

J is TRBJ1-5 and V is TRBV6-1; TRBD1 matches 9 bases. This CDR3 spans 13 amino acids. CDR1 is MNHNS and CDR2 is SASEGT in the germline V gene. The J segment lost 9 bases and the V segment lost 6 bases, leaving 6 bases of the junction unmatched. The CDR3 spells CASRAGQGGPQHF. The CDR3 nucleotides are TGTGCCAGCAGGGCGGGACAGGGCGGGCCCCAGCATTTT.

V gene TRBV7-9 combines with J gene TRBJ2-1; 8 bases agree with TRBD2. This CDR3 has 14 amino acids. The germline gives CDR1 SEHNR, CDR2 FQNEAQ (reference sequence). V shed 6 bases, J shed 3 bases, and the junction held 4 bases outside the gene matches. CDR3 protein: CASRGTSGYNEQFF. The CDR3 nucleotides read TGTGCCAGCAGAGGAACTAGCGGCTACAATGAGCAGTTCTTC.

The genes are TRBV19 and TRBJ1-4; 10 positions match TRBD1. Germline values: CDR1 LNHDA, CDR2 SQIVND (reference sequence). Trimming removed 4 bases from V and 7 bases from J; junction bases left unmatched: 3. The CDR3 consists of 14 residues. As DNA, the CDR3 is TGTGCCAGTAGTACGACAGGGGGCAGTGAAAAACTGTTTTTT. It encodes CASSTTGGSEKLFF. Full variable domain (rest looked up from reference TRBV19 and TRBJ1-4): DGGITQSPKYLFRKEGQNVTLSCEQNLNHDAMYWYRQDPGQGLRLIYYSQIVNDFQKGDIAEGYSVSREKKESFPLTVTSAQKNPTAFYLCASSTTGGSEKLFFGSGTQLSVL.

This chain joins TRBV18 and TRBJ1-2; TRBD1 agrees at 7 bases. CDR3 size: 15 residues. Germline V gene lookup returns CDR1 KGHSH and CDR2 LQKENI. The V segment lost 0 bases and the J segment 5 bases; nucleotides outside the gene matches: 6. The CDR3 spells CASSPPSGGGYGYTF. DNA of the CDR3: TGTGCCAGCTCACCACCTTCAGGGGGTGGGTATGGCTACACCTTC.

This clone was detected only once. The rearrangement uses TRBV10-2 and TRBJ2-1; TRBD2 aligns across 10 bases. With V trimmed by 4 bases and J by 0 bases, 6 bases remained unmatched. Germline CDR1 is WSHSY and CDR2 is SAAADI. The CDR3 has 17 residues. CDR3: CASSALAGAGSYNEQFF. The CDR3 DNA reads TGCGCCAGCAGTGCCCTAGCGGGAGCCGGCTCCTACAATGAGCAGTTCTTC.

The chain carries TRBV4-1 and TRBJ1-2; TRBD1 aligns across 7 bases. The J segment lost 0 bases and the V segment lost 3 bases, leaving 7 bases of the junction unmatched. The germline gives CDR1 MGHRA, CDR2 YSYEKL. The CDR3 is made up of 16 amino acids. The CDR3, as DNA: TGCGCCAGCAGCCAGGCGACAGGGCTTTCTAACTATGGCTACACCTTC. The encoded protein is CASSQATGLSNYGYTF.

V usage is TRBV25-1 and J usage is TRBJ1-3; D is unclear. V was shortened by 1 base and J by 2 bases, with 12 bases between the two germline ends. Germline CDR1 MGHDK, CDR2 SYGVNS. The CDR3 consists of 16 residues. The CDR3 here is CASSELGSGAGNTIYF. The CDR3 DNA reads TGTGCCAGCAGTGAATTGGGCAGTGGGGCTGGAAACACCATATATTTT.

The V and J genes are TRBV6-1 and TRBJ1-6; tentatively, D is TRBD1 (6 bases). Germline V gene data show CDR1 as MNHNS and CDR2 as SASEGT. Trimming removed 6 bases at V and 7 bases at J, with 13 bases between. The CDR3 covers 14 residues. The CDR3 DNA reads TGTGCCAGCAGAATTGCACAGGGAAATTCACCCCTCCACTTT. Protein product: CASRIAQGNSPLHF.

The chain uses TRBV5-1 and TRBJ1-1, with TRBD1 as a possible D gene (6 bases). In germline, CDR1 is SGHRS, CDR2 YFSETQ. Trimming took off 3 bases at V and 1 base at J, with 13 bases between the two ends. This CDR3 region has 15 residues. CDR3 in amino acids: CASSSIGGGNTEAFF. CDR3 DNA: TGCGCCAGCAGCTCAATTGGAGGGGGGAACACTGAAGCTTTCTTT.

In nucleotides, the CDR3 is TGTGCCAGCTCACCTGGAGCGACTTCCTCCGGGTACGAGCAGTACTTC. This sequence encodes CASSPGATSSGYEQYF. V gene TRBV18 combines with J gene TRBJ2-7; no definite D call. This CDR3 region has 16 residues. The germline V gene has CDR1 KGHSH and CDR2 LQKENI. V was cut by 3 bases and J by 4 bases, with 19 bases left in between.

The rearrangement joins TRBV9 to TRBJ1-3; 7 nucleotides align to TRBD1. The germline CDR1 and CDR2 sequences are SGDLS and YYNGEE. The CDR3 spans 14 residues. V shed 5 bases and J 4 bases; nucleotides not matched to a gene: 6. The CDR3 region is CASRTGTDGNTIYF. Written as DNA, the CDR3 is TGTGCCAGCAGAACCGGGACAGACGGAAACACCATATATTTT.

This chain connects TRBV5-1 to TRBJ1-3, with a possible D match to TRBD1 (5 bases). V lost 4 bases, J lost 1 base, and 18 bases lay in between. Germline CDR1 SGHRS, CDR2 YFSETQ. The CDR3 length is 17 residues. The CDR3, as DNA: TGCGCCAGCAGCCCCGGAGGCAGGGTTCGATCTGGAAACACCATATATTTT. Its translation is CASSPGGRVRSGNTIYF.

The chain carries TRBV4-3 and TRBJ1-1; 8 positions agree with TRBD1. This CDR3 comprises 16 residues. The V and J ends lost 1 base and 4 bases, in that order; junction bases with no gene match: 8. Germline CDR1 is LGHNA and CDR2 is YSLEER. CDR3 residues: CASSQAYTGGGTEAFF. In DNA form, the CDR3 reads TGCGCCAGCAGCCAAGCATACACAGGGGGAGGCACTGAAGCTTTCTTT.

The chain has TRBV10-3 and TRBJ1-5, with D tentatively TRBD1 (5 bases). V lost 2 bases, J lost 10 bases, and 12 bases lay in between. The germline gives CDR1 ENHRY, CDR2 SYGVKD. This CDR3 contains 13 residues. The CDR3 bases are TGTGCCATCAGTGAGGAGGGGCTAGGTCCCCAGCATTTT. Its translation is CAISEEGLGPQHF.

In the case of this clone: Mismatch with germline at one junction end may stem from a read error. This chain links TRBV7-2 with TRBJ2-7; 8 bases match TRBD1. The CDR3 consists of 17 residues. The germline V gene has CDR1 SGHTA and CDR2 FQGNSA. CDR3 loop: CASSIAVTGELSYEQYF. The CDR3 region has the DNA TGTGCCAGCAGCATAGCCGTGACAGGGGAGCTTTCCTACGAGCAGTACTTC.